This section outlines one T cell receptor beta chain sequence together with its context. Its target is not known. Nominally healthy donors were sampled, though unrecorded immune exposures were likely. The germline gives CDR1 KGHSH, CDR2 LQKENI. CDR3 length equals 15 residues. Trimming took off 5 bases at V and 4 bases at J, with 17 bases between the two ends. The PCR ran on 60 Vbeta and 13 Jbeta primers. Sequencing used immunoSEQ multiplex PCR; TCRdb keeps in-frame clones, though not all of them. The data contain about 100,000 clones, less than 85% of them singletons. The data belong to a study of cytomegalovirus exposure and HLA in healthy donors. Study-wide findings and caveats: Other equally common chains were less clonally expanded than HLA-associated TCR beta chains, a later analysis showed.

This chain links TRBV18 with TRBJ1-1; D is perhaps TRBD1 (5 bases). The sequenced material came from PBMCs. This sequence originates from a man younger than 35 in good health and CMV-seronegative. CDR3 in DNA: TGTGCCAGCTCAGATGGGACCCGGGGGGGCACTGAAGCTTTCTTT. Amino acids: CASSDGTRGGTEAFF.